The T cell receptor (beta chain) under discussion was sequenced for a study of blood T cell repertoires in COVID-19. Whole-study context: PBMCs, B-cell-depleted T cells, or T cells provided the cDNA or gDNA that made up the material.

Trimming stripped 0 bases from V and 0 bases from J, with 10 bases between. CDR3 length equals 16 residues. Germline CDR1 and CDR2: MNHNS and SASEGT. Study processing details: How many nucleated cells were present was estimated from reference gene primer amplification. The table came from immunoSEQ multiplex PCR; TCRdb's copy has only in-frame clones and leaves some out. The V and J calls and the clone size are those of that table, but D and trimming were determined from the DNA. The sample lists about 50,000 clones, 86% occurring once. The chain carries TRBV6-1 and TRBJ2-3, with unresolved D. The specimen was peripheral blood. The TCR originated in a human donor in a cohort sampled during active COVID-19. The CDR3 sequence is CASSEAVSPSTDTQYF. DNA of the CDR3: TGTGCCAGCAGTGAAGCTGTCAGTCCTAGCACAGATACGCAGTATTTT.